This TCR beta chain comes out of a study of T-cell memory formation after mild COVID-19. Using its own MiXCR run on the 5' RACE reads, TCRdb lists one record per CDR3 protein. This table holds under 600,000 distinct CDR3 sequences, approximately 21% found once. Germline CDR1 and CDR2: SGHDN and FVKESK. The V gene end was trimmed by 3 bases and the J gene end by 0 bases; junction bases not matched to a gene: 11. The CDR3 sequence is 17 residues long. There are a few counts of this clonotype. The source is an adult woman who had mild COVID-19 (a few samples of this study predate the infection). Cell type and time point are not known. What was sequenced was PBMCs or a T cell subset sorted from them (not recorded which). The chain has TRBV14 and TRBJ2-7; 7 nucleotides match TRBD2. The CDR3 coding sequence is TGTGCCAGCAGCCAGGCCCCTAGCGGAGTCTTCTCCTACGAGCAGTACTTC. Translated: CASSQAPSGVFSYEQYF.